The subject of this entry is one T cell receptor (beta chain). This specimen comes from a study of blood T cell repertoires in COVID-19. CDR1 is SGHTA, CDR2 FQGTGA, per germline. The V segment lost 3 bases and the J segment 5 bases; nucleotides outside the gene matches: 6. The CDR3 totals 14 residues. The table came from immunoSEQ multiplex PCR; TCRdb's copy has only in-frame clones and leaves some out. Found here are 200,000 to 250,000 clones, about nine tenths of them singletons; the top ten hold approximately 7.3%. The source is a man aged 25-45 years in a cohort exposed to, infected with or recovered from COVID-19 (not recorded which). The chain is built from TRBV7-3 and TRBJ2-7; 8 nucleotides line up with TRBD1. The sample was PBMCs or T cells enriched from blood (not recorded which). CDR3 sequence: CASSLDRVNDEQYF. CDR3 in DNA: TGTGCCAGCAGCTTGGACAGGGTGAACGACGAGCAGTACTTC. The full variable domain, rest sourced from reference TRBV7-3 and TRBJ2-7, is GAGVSQTPSNKVTEKGKYVELRCDPISGHTALYWYRQSLGQGPEFLIYFQGTGAADDSGLPNDRFFAVRPEGSVSTLKIQRTERGDSAVYLCASSLDRVNDEQYFGPGTRLTVT.